The 19 T cell receptor beta chains listed next were all sequenced from one sample in a study of cytomegalovirus exposure and HLA in healthy donors. The assay was immunoSEQ multiplex PCR, and TCRdb's table has in-frame clones only and misses some. The sample has 190,000 or so clones; around 80% are singletons. The material sequenced was PBMCs. All receptors come from a woman younger than 45 in good health and CMV-seropositive.

This chain links TRBV27 with TRBJ1-4; 7 nucleotides align to TRBD1. This CDR3 has 17 residues. Germline V lookup: CDR1 MNHEY, CDR2 SMNVEV (reference sequence). With 9 bases clipped from V and 0 bases from J, the junction kept 13 bases outside the gene matches. The CDR3 DNA reads as TGTGCCAGTCGCAGGACAGGCGATAAAACAACTAATGAAAAACTGTTTTTT. Translating gives CASRRTGDKTTNEKLFF.

This chain uses TRBV5-6 with TRBJ2-5; D may be TRBD1 (6 bases). V gave up 2 bases and J gave up 5 bases, with 22 bases separating them. CDR1 SGHDT and CDR2 YYEEEE come from the germline V gene. This CDR3 contains 17 residues. The CDR3 is CASSFGMHRVGMETQYF. As DNA, the CDR3 is TGTGCCAGCAGCTTTGGTATGCACAGGGTTGGGATGGAGACCCAGTACTTC.

For the CDR3, the DNA is TGTGCCAGCAGCTTCAAATCTAACTATGGCTACACCTTC. Its translation: CASSFKSNYGYTF. The chain has TRBV5-4 and TRBJ1-2; D remains unclear. CDR3 length: 13 residues. The V end lost 2 bases, the J end lost 0 bases, and 5 bases lay between the germline ends. Germline V gene data show CDR1 as SGHNT and CDR2 as YYREEE (reference sequence).

The chain links TRBV7-2 to TRBJ2-7, with 13 bases lining up with TRBD2. The length of the CDR3 is 14 residues. Germline loops: CDR1 SGHTA, CDR2 FQGNSA. V shed 5 bases and J 12 bases; nucleotides not matched to a gene: 10. The CDR3 DNA reads as TGTGCCAGCAGCGTACCGGGACTAGCGGGGCAAAGGTACTTC. Protein sequence: CASSVPGLAGQRYF.

This rearrangement joins TRBV2 to TRBJ2-7; D not certain. Germline V gene lookup returns CDR1 SNHLY and CDR2 FYNNEI. V dropped 10 bases and J dropped 3 bases, with 13 bases sitting between them. This CDR3 is 12 amino acids long. CDR3 in DNA: TGTGCCACCGAACAGCATCTCTACGAGCAGTACTTC. Translating it yields CATEQHLYEQYF.

The V gene is TRBV6-1, the J gene TRBJ2-6; no clear D. The germline CDR1 and CDR2 sequences are MNHNS and SASEGT. This CDR3 has 18 amino acids. Trimming pared 0 bases from V and 0 bases from J, leaving 12 bases between. This CDR3 reads CASSEAPLHSSGANVLTF. The CDR3 nucleotides read TGTGCCAGCAGTGAAGCGCCTCTCCACAGCTCTGGGGCCAACGTCCTGACTTTC.

V gene TRBV13 combines with J gene TRBJ1-2; D is possibly TRBD1 (6 bases). Trimming shortened V by 5 bases and J by 3 bases, and 13 bases separated the two germline ends. This CDR3 contains 14 residues. Germline V CDR1 and CDR2: PRHDT, FYEKMQ (reference sequence). DNA for the CDR3: TGTGCCAGCAGCCCTAGGACAGCGGACTATGGCTACACCTTC. Residues: CASSPRTADYGYTF.

Only one count was recorded for this clone. The genes are TRBV5-1 and TRBJ2-2; the D gene is possibly TRBD2 (5 bases). Germline CDR1 reads SGHRS; CDR2 reads YFSETQ. This CDR3 spans 15 amino acids. Deletions cut 0 bases from V and 1 base from J, with 7 bases between. CDR3 loop: CASSLVSVNTGELFF. The CDR3 region has the DNA TGCGCCAGCAGCTTGGTTAGCGTGAACACCGGGGAGCTGTTTTTT.

The chain couples TRBV29-1 to TRBJ2-7; 10 bases map to TRBD2. The CDR3 runs 14 residues. The J segment lost 5 bases and the V segment lost 5 bases, leaving 9 bases of the junction unmatched. Germline CDR1 SQVTM, CDR2 ANQGSEA. CDR3 nucleotides: TGCAGCGTTTCCCTAGCGGGAGAGTTCGACGAGCAGTACTTC. Amino acid sequence: CSVSLAGEFDEQYF.

The chain is built from TRBV14 and TRBJ1-1; a possible D gene is TRBD1 (5 bases). This CDR3 contains 14 residues. The V gene's germline CDR1 is SGHDN and CDR2 FVKESK. V was cut by 1 base and J by 6 bases, with 12 bases left in between. CDR3 nucleotide sequence: TGTGCCAGCAGCCAAGTCGGATCAGGGCCTGAAGCTTTCTTT. It yields the protein CASSQVGSGPEAFF.

The chain employs TRBV27 and TRBJ1-3; no clear D gene. The CDR3 contains 13 residues. Trimming stripped 5 bases from V and 3 bases from J, with 8 bases between. Germline V gene lookup returns CDR1 MNHEY and CDR2 SMNVEV (reference sequence). The CDR3 DNA is TGTGCCAGCAGTCTTTACATTGGAAACACCATATATTTT. This gives the protein CASSLYIGNTIYF.

This clone was seen once. The chain combines TRBV15 with TRBJ2-7, with 8 bases aligning to TRBD1. The CDR3 totals 16 residues. V trimming: 3 bases; J trimming: 2 bases; junction bases outside the gene matches: 9. CDR1 and CDR2 from the germline V gene are LNHNV and YYDKDF (reference sequence). CDR3 coding DNA: TGTGCCACCAGCAGGGTGACGACAGGGGCGGCCTACGAGCAGTACTTC. It yields the protein CATSRVTTGAAYEQYF.

This clone was detected once. The chain is built from TRBV30 and TRBJ1-1; 7 positions agree with TRBD1. Germline CDR1 and CDR2: GTSNPN and SVGIG (reference sequence). This CDR3 spans 11 amino acids. J was trimmed by 8 bases and V by 5 bases; bases with no gene match: 5. CDR3: CAWSDRLEAFF. CDR3 DNA: TGTGCCTGGTCGGACAGGCTGGAAGCTTTCTTT.

This clone appeared a single time. The rearrangement joins TRBV7-6 to TRBJ2-2, with TRBD2 as a possible D gene (6 bases). Trimming shortened V by 8 bases and J by 3 bases, and 13 bases separated the two germline ends. The V gene's germline CDR1 is SGHVS and CDR2 FNYEAQ. The CDR3 is 14 amino acids. CDR3 DNA: TGTGCCAGCGTCGGCGGGAAGCACACCGGGGAGCTGTTTTTT. This encodes CASVGGKHTGELFF.

This sequence joins TRBV7-3 and TRBJ2-3; no clear D. Germline CDR1 reads SGHTA; CDR2 reads FQGTGA. With 5 bases removed from V and 2 bases from J, the gap between germline ends came to 11 bases. CDR3 length: 14 amino acids. In nucleotides, the CDR3 is TGTGCCAGCAGCCTTAGACTCAACACAGATACGCAGTATTTT. Protein: CASSLRLNTDTQYF.

V gene TRBV2 combines with J gene TRBJ2-5, with 9 bases that match TRBD1. The CDR3 loop spans 18 amino acids. Germline values: CDR1 SNHLY, CDR2 FYNNEI. Unmatched junction bases numbered 16, after V lost 6 bases and J lost 2 bases. The CDR3 DNA sequence: TGTGCCAGCAGCGAACCGGGACAGGGAGGTTTAGGGCAAGAGACCCAGTACTTC. This codes for CASSEPGQGGLGQETQYF.

The V and J genes are TRBV28 and TRBJ2-2; 8 bases agree with TRBD1. The V gene end was trimmed by 6 bases and the J gene end by 6 bases; junction bases not matched to a gene: 12. Germline lookup yields CDR1 MDHEN and CDR2 SYDVKM. The CDR3 is 16 residues long. The CDR3 reads CASRSQGQDGAGELFF. As DNA, the CDR3 is TGTGCCAGCAGATCCCAGGGACAGGATGGGGCCGGGGAGCTGTTTTTT.

This chain uses TRBV6-5 with TRBJ2-1, with D perhaps TRBD1 (5 bases). Trimming left V 7 bases short and J 4 bases short, with 14 bases between. The CDR3 consists of 14 residues. The germline CDR1 and CDR2 sequences are MNHEY and SVGAGI. DNA for the CDR3: TGTGCCAGCATGGGAAGGGGAAAATACAATGAGCAGTTCTTC. Translated: CASMGRGKYNEQFF.

The chain couples TRBV30 to TRBJ2-7, with a possible D match to TRBD1 (5 bases). In germline, CDR1 is GTSNPN, CDR2 SVGIG (reference sequence). The CDR3 contains 14 residues. The V end was cut by 0 bases, the J end by 2 bases, with 11 bases between. CDR3 protein: CAWSVRDSAYEQYF. The CDR3 coding sequence is TGTGCCTGGAGTGTACGAGACAGTGCCTACGAGCAGTACTTC.